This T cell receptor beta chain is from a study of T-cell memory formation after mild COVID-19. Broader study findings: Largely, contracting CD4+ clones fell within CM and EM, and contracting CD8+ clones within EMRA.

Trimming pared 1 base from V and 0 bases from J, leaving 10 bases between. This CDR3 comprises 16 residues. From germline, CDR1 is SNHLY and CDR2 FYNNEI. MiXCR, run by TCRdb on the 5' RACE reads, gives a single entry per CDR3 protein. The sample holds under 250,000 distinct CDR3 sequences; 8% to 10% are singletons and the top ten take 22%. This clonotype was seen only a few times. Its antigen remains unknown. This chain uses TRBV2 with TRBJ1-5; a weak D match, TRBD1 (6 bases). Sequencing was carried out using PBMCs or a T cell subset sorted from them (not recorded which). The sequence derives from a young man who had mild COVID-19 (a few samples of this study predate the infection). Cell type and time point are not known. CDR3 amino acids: CASSEVTGLSNQPQHF. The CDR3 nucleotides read TGTGCCAGCAGTGAAGTGACAGGCCTTAGCAATCAGCCCCAGCATTTT.